The entry below describes one TCR beta chain. An input of 0.5 to 1 ug of RNA was subjected to reverse transcription using random hexamers. The method of amplification for TCR beta CDR3 was immunoSEQ multiplex PCR, covering 54 Vbeta and 13 Jbeta. TCRdb reprocessed the immunoSEQ multiplex PCR reads via MiXCR and lists one record per CDR3 protein. The table records hundreds of thousands of distinct CDR3 sequences, 93% of them present only once. The sample originates from a study of CD8 T cells in Susac syndrome. Sequencing input: CD4+ T cells from PBMCs. The receptor was isolated from a human donor with multiple sclerosis.

The CDR3 bases are TGCGCCAGCAGTTCCGGCGAACAAAGCTCCTACGAGCAGTACTTC. Amino acids: CASSSGEQSSYEQYF. This chain links TRBV5-1 with TRBJ2-7; D not certain. Germline loops: CDR1 SGHRS, CDR2 YFSETQ. CDR3 length: 15 residues. Trimming stripped 5 bases from V and 0 bases from J, with 15 bases between.